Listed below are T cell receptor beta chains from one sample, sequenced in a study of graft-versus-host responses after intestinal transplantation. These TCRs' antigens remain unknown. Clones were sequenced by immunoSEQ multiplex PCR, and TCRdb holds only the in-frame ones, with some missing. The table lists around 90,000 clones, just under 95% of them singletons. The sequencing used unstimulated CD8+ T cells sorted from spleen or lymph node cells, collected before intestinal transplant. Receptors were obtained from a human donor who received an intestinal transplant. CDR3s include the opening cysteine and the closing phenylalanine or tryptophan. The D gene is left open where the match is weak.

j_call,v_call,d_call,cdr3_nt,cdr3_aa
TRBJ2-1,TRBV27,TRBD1,TGTGCCAGCAGTTTCAGGGGGCAGGGCAATGAGCAGTTCTTC,CASSFRGQGNEQFF
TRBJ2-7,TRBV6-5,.,TGTGCCAGCAGCCTCGGACACCCCTACGAGCAGTACTTC,CASSLGHPYEQYF
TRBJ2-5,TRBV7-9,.,TGTGCCAGCAGCCGTTTGCGGGGCAGGGAACAAGAGACCCAGTACTTC,CASSRLRGREQETQYF
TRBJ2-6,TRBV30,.,TGTGCCCTGAAGAGTTTGGGGGCCAACGTCCTGACTTTC,CALKSLGANVLTF
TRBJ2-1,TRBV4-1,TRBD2,TGCGCCAGCAGCCAAGGGGTACTAGCGGGAGCTCAGAATGAGCAGTTCTTC,CASSQGVLAGAQNEQFF
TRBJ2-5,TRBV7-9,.,TGTGCCAGCAGCGACGGACTCATGGAGACCCAGTACTTC,CASSDGLMETQYF
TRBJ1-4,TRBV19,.,TGTGCCAGTAGCCTTACAGGATCAACTAATGAAAAACTGTTTTTT,CASSLTGSTNEKLFF
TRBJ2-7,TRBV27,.,TGTGCCAGCAGTTTCCAGGGTGGTTACGAGCAGTACTTC,CASSFQGGYEQYF
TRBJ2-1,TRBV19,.,TGTGCCACCGGCCAGGGGAATGAGCAGTTCTTC,CATGQGNEQFF
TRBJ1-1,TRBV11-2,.,TGTGCCAGCAGCGCAGAGGCGGACAGTGAAGCTTTCTTT,CASSAEADSEAFF
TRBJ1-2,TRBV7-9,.,TGTGCCAGCAGTAGGGGCTCAAACTATGGCTACACCTTC,CASSRGSNYGYTF